The present TCR beta chain was sequenced within a study of beta chain features in type 1 diabetes. The study reverse transcribed the entire isolated RNA, so it sequenced expressed TCRB transcripts. The read count averaged about 3.57 million across naive, central memory and regulatory T cell samples. Repertoires were generated with immunoSEQ multiplex PCR, while TCRdb's copy carries only in-frame clones and drops some. The table has roughly 700,000 clones, over 10% seen once. This clone has just a few counts. What it binds is unknown. Study findings and constraints: It was among patients, rather than healthy donors, that naive, central memory and Treg TCRB repertoires appeared more similar. All four CD4+ subsets of Type 1 diabetes patients contained TCRB CDR3s that were moderately but significantly shorter.

Sorting based on CD45RO/CCR7/CD25/CD127/CD95/CD27 separated CD4+ naive, central memory, regulatory and stem cell-like memory cells. This CDR3 region has 15 residues. CDR1 is ENHRY, CDR2 SYGVKD, per germline. Trimming took off 5 bases at V and 0 bases at J, with 8 bases between the two ends. The gene calls are TRBV10-3 and TRBJ2-6, with D possibly being TRBD1 (6 bases). The clonotype was recovered from a man aged 18-30 years with type 1 diabetes. Material for sequencing was naive CD4+ T cells from blood. CDR3 protein: CAISSQGSGANVLTF. The CDR3 nucleotides read TGTGCCATCAGTTCACAGGGCTCTGGGGCCAACGTCCTGACTTTC.